Presented here are 23 T cell receptor beta chains from one specimen sequenced in a study of T cells in Graves' hyperthyroidism and ophthalmopathy. The investigators amplified TCR beta CDR3 regions from RNA transcripts. TCR CDR3 underwent first-round RT-PCR with the HTBI primer set. TCRdb re-called the multiplex PCR reads with MiXCR, one entry per CDR3 protein. The sample has fewer than 700,000 distinct CDR3 sequences, around 15% seen once. The sequencing sample was made of blood. Receptors originate from a young woman with Graves' hyperthyroidism.

The sample holds one count of this clonotype. The DNA for the CDR3 is TGTGCCAGCAGCTGCGAGGCAGGAGGATCTGCAGATACGCAGTATTTT. Its translation: CASSCEAGGSADTQYF. This rearrangement joins TRBV7-6 to TRBJ2-3, with a weak D call TRBD2 (5 bases). Trimming took off 4 bases at V and 4 bases at J, with 18 bases between the two ends. Germline CDR1 and CDR2: SGHVS and FNYEAQ. The CDR3 runs 16 residues.

This clonotype was recorded many times. The chain is built from TRBV2 and TRBJ2-7; D may be TRBD1 (6 bases). Per germline, CDR1 SNHLY and CDR2 FYNNEI. This CDR3 region has 13 residues. V lost 6 bases and J lost 3, with 12 bases in between. For the CDR3, the DNA is TGTGCCAGCAGACCCGGACAGTTCTACGAGCAGTACTTC. Translating gives CASRPGQFYEQYF.

This rearrangement joins TRBV20-1 to TRBJ2-3; D unclear. V was trimmed by 6 bases and J by 0 bases, leaving 16 bases between them. This CDR3 comprises 15 residues. Per germline, CDR1 DFQATT and CDR2 SNEGSKA (reference sequence). The CDR3 sequence is CSAKGHVSSTDTQYF. The CDR3 DNA reads TGCAGTGCCAAAGGCCATGTGTCTAGCACAGATACGCAGTATTTT.

CDR3 sequence: CASSVTSGGQNEQFF. CDR3 bases: TGTGCCAGCAGCGTCACTAGCGGGGGGCAGAATGAGCAGTTCTTC. The chain has TRBV9 and TRBJ2-1; 12 bases are shared with TRBD2. V lost 2 bases to trimming and J lost 7 bases; unmatched junction nucleotides: 4. Germline loops: CDR1 SGDLS, CDR2 YYNGEE. CDR3 length: 15 amino acids. Looking up the rest from reference TRBV9 and TRBJ2-1 gives the full variable domain: DSGVTQTPKHLITATGQRVTLRCSPRSGDLSVYWYQQSLDQGLQFLIQYYNGEERAKGNILERFSAQQFPDLHSELNLSSLELGDSALYFCASSVTSGGQNEQFFGPGTRLTVL.

This clonotype was counted at least ten times. The rearrangement links TRBV12-3 or TRBV12-4 to TRBJ2-7; 7 bases map to TRBD1. CDR3 size: 13 residues. V gave up 7 bases and J gave up 3 bases; unmatched junction bases: 6. Here the CDR3 reads CASTYRGGYEQYF. For the CDR3, the DNA is TGTGCCAGCACCTACAGGGGTGGCTACGAGCAGTACTTC.

The chain recombines TRBV20-1 with TRBJ2-5; D is unclear. CDR1 DFQATT and CDR2 SNEGSKA come from the germline V gene (reference sequence). V was pared by 6 bases and J by 5 bases, with 7 bases between. CDR3 length: 10 amino acids. The chain's CDR3 is CSAVWETQYF. As DNA, the CDR3 is TGCAGTGCGGTCTGGGAGACCCAGTACTTC.

This clonotype showed up just a few times. The rearrangement links TRBV5-8 to TRBJ2-1; D gene unclear. The CDR3 runs 14 residues. V lost 4 bases to trimming and J lost 6 bases, with 14 bases between them. Germline V CDR1 and CDR2: SGHTS, YDEGEE. CDR3 residues: CASSGKTSLNEQFF. The CDR3 DNA reads TGTGCCAGCAGCGGGAAAACCAGCCTCAATGAGCAGTTCTTC. The full variable domain, with the rest looked up from reference TRBV5-8 and TRBJ2-1, is EAGVTQSPTHLIKTRGQQATLRCSPISGHTSVYWYQQALGLGLQFLLWYDEGEERNRGNFPPRFSGRQFPNYSSELNVNALELEDSALYLCASSGKTSLNEQFFGPGTRLTVL.

This clonotype was counted a few times. The rearrangement links TRBV29-1 to TRBJ1-1, with D perhaps matching TRBD1 (6 bases). V was pared by 4 bases and J by 1 base, with 10 bases between. This CDR3 is built from 13 residues. Germline CDR1 and CDR2: SQVTM and ANQGSEA. The DNA for the CDR3 is TGCAGCGTTGGGAAGGGACAGAACACTGAAGCTTTCTTT. Its protein is CSVGKGQNTEAFF.

This chain links TRBV6-1 with TRBJ1-2; 11 nucleotides agree with TRBD1. Germline V gene lookup returns CDR1 MNHNS and CDR2 SASEGT. The trim removed 2 bases at V and 2 bases at J, leaving 13 bases unmatched. The CDR3 length is 19 residues. The CDR3 reads CASSETAWTGGLANYGYTF. In DNA form, the CDR3 reads TGTGCCAGCAGTGAAACGGCTTGGACAGGGGGCTTGGCGAACTATGGCTACACCTTC.

The sample holds a few counts of this clonotype. V gene TRBV28 combines with J gene TRBJ2-1; tentatively, D is TRBD2 (5 bases). Germline CDR1 MDHEN, CDR2 SYDVKM. The CDR3 loop spans 16 amino acids. V was clipped by 3 bases and J by 0 bases, with 12 bases between them. The DNA for the CDR3 is TGTGCCAGCAGTTTGTACGGACTTCGCTCCTACAATGAGCAGTTCTTC. Protein: CASSLYGLRSYNEQFF.

This clonotype was picked up a small number of times. The gene calls are TRBV28 and TRBJ2-6, with D possibly TRBD1 on 5 matching bases. With 6 bases removed from V and 14 bases from J, the gap between germline ends came to 17 bases. The CDR3 is made up of 13 amino acids. Germline V CDR1 and CDR2: MDHEN, SYDVKM. The CDR3 DNA reads TGTGCCAGCAGGCCTCAAGGGGCCCAGCTCCTGACTTTC. Protein: CASRPQGAQLLTF.

The rearrangement uses TRBV5-1 and TRBJ1-1; TRBD1 matches 8 bases. The V gene's germline CDR1 is SGHRS and CDR2 YFSETQ. This CDR3 is built from 16 residues. Trimming at V came to 2 bases and at J to 0 bases, leaving 6 bases not matched to a gene. The CDR3 loop reads CASSFQDRGLNTEAFF. The CDR3 DNA reads TGCGCCAGCAGCTTCCAAGACAGGGGCTTGAACACTGAAGCTTTCTTT.

This clonotype was seen only a few times. A read error is possible here, since a much larger clone lies one base away. This chain uses TRBV12-3 or TRBV12-4 with TRBJ1-5; maybe TRBD1 (5 bases). The CDR3 spans 14 residues. The CDR3 region has the DNA TGTGCCAGCAGTGGAGGACAATTGAGTCAGCCCCAGCGTTTT. Translating gives CASSGGQLSQPQRF.

This clonotype was counted ten times or more. The chain links TRBV12-3 or TRBV12-4 to TRBJ2-2; 8 positions agree with TRBD2. This CDR3 is 15 amino acids long. Trimming removed 6 bases from V and 0 bases from J; junction bases left unmatched: 3. The CDR3 sequence is CASRPGGANTGELFF. CDR3 nucleotides: TGTGCCAGCAGGCCGGGGGGGGCGAACACCGGGGAGCTGTTTTTT.

The rearrangement joins TRBV29-1 to TRBJ1-2; D might be TRBD1 (5 bases). CDR1 is SQVTM, CDR2 ANQGSEA, per germline. This CDR3 has 12 residues. Between the trimmed V and J ends, which lost 4 bases and 8 bases, there was a span of 14 bases. The DNA of the CDR3 is TGCAGCGTTGTAGTGGGGGGGATAGGCTACACCTTC. This codes for CSVVVGGIGYTF.

The chain uses TRBV7-3 and TRBJ1-1; D is possibly TRBD1 (6 bases). This CDR3 comprises 13 residues. Trimming left V 6 bases short and J 4 bases short, with 12 bases between. Germline V gene data show CDR1 as SGHTA and CDR2 as FQGTGA. In DNA form, the CDR3 reads TGTGCCAGCAGACCCCAGGGGAGCACTGAAGCTTTCTTT. It codes for CASRPQGSTEAFF. The variable domain in full, with the rest retrieved from reference TRBV7-3 and TRBJ1-1, is GAGVSQTPSNKVTEKGKYVELRCDPISGHTALYWYRQSLGQGPEFLIYFQGTGAADDSGLPNDRFFAVRPEGSVSTLKIQRTERGDSAVYLCASRPQGSTEAFFGQGTRLTVV.

This clonotype has ten or more counts. V usage is TRBV5-1 and J usage is TRBJ1-2; possibly TRBD1 for D (6 bases). There are 15 residues in the CDR3. Trimming pared 0 bases from V and 8 bases from J, leaving 17 bases between. Germline assignment: CDR1 SGHRS and CDR2 YFSETQ. As DNA, the CDR3 is TGCGCCAGCAGCTTGGAGTTGGCAGGGGACGAAGGCTACACCTTC. This translates into CASSLELAGDEGYTF.

At least ten counts were recorded for this clonotype. V usage is TRBV7-3 and J usage is TRBJ2-3; TRBD2 might be the D (6 bases). Between the trimmed V and J ends, which lost 2 bases and 1 base, there was a span of 10 bases. This CDR3 is 15 amino acids long. Germline CDR1 and CDR2: SGHTA and FQGTGA. In DNA, the CDR3 is TGTGCCAGCAGCTTACACGGGAGTGGCACAGATACGCAGTATTTT. Amino acid sequence: CASSLHGSGTDTQYF.

This clonotype showed up just a few times. This chain uses TRBV28 with TRBJ1-2, with D possibly TRBD1 on 5 matching bases. The V gene lost 8 bases and the J gene lost 5 bases, with 15 bases spanning the gap. CDR3 length: 13 residues. Germline lookup yields CDR1 MDHEN and CDR2 SYDVKM. The CDR3 DNA is TGTGCCAGCTGGGGGGGAAATTATTATGGCTACACCTTC. Encoded protein: CASWGGNYYGYTF.

Only a few counts were recorded for this clonotype. The rearrangement links TRBV9 to TRBJ2-7; TRBD1 aligns across 7 bases. Looked up from germline, CDR1 is SGDLS and CDR2 is YYNGEE. J lost 7 bases, V lost 4 bases, and 11 bases had no gene match. The CDR3 has 14 residues. Written as DNA, the CDR3 is TGTGCCAGCAGCCCTCGGGACAGCCACTGGGAGCAGTACTTC. This gives the protein CASSPRDSHWEQYF.

The V and J genes are TRBV10-3 and TRBJ1-5; D is undetermined. Per the germline V gene, CDR1 is ENHRY and CDR2 is SYGVKD. The CDR3 runs 13 residues. Trimming pared 3 bases from V and 15 bases from J, leaving 18 bases between. In DNA form, the CDR3 reads TGTGCCATCAGTGACGTGAGGGATGCGGTCTTGCATTTT. The encoded protein is CAISDVRDAVLHF.

The sample holds many counts of this clonotype. The CDR3 nucleotides are TGCGCCAGCAGCGCCGTTGGAGATACGCAGTATTTT. This encodes CASSAVGDTQYF. This chain uses TRBV5-1 with TRBJ2-3; no firm D call. Trimming took off 4 bases at V and 5 bases at J, with 8 bases between the two ends. CDR3 size: 12 residues. Per germline, CDR1 SGHRS and CDR2 YFSETQ.

This clonotype showed up many times. The rearrangement uses TRBV12-3 or TRBV12-4 and TRBJ2-7; TRBD2 is a possible D gene (7 bases). V lost 3 bases and J 5 bases, leaving 11 bases between the germline ends. The CDR3 loop spans 13 amino acids. The CDR3 DNA is TGTGCCAGCAGTTTGGGGGGGCGCCACGAGCAGTACTTC. It specifies CASSLGGRHEQYF.